The T cell receptor (beta chain) described here comes from a study of OX40 agonist ivuxolimab in advanced cancers. For context, the study as a whole: Ivuxolimab was an agonistic, fully human IgG2 monoclonal antibody directed against OX40 (CD134), a costimulatory receptor. Intravenous ivuxolimab was administered to patients every 2 weeks at six dose levels: 0.01, 0.1, 0.3, 1.5, 3 and 10 mg/kg. Among the roughly 50 dose-escalation patients, some 20 had hepatocellular carcinoma, some 15 melanoma, 9 renal cell carcinoma and 9 head and neck cancer. In the dose-escalation cohort, nearly 85% of patients were male, and the mean age was 60 years with a range of roughly 20 to 79. Patients were allowed to have had prior anti-PD-1, anti-PD-L1 or anti-CTLA-4 therapy, and around 37% of the dose-escalation patients had previously received checkpoint inhibitors. Partial responses were achieved by three dose-escalation patients, of whom one had hepatocellular carcinoma and two had cutaneous melanoma. The point of sequencing TCRbeta in the periphery was to test whether ivuxolimab changed TCR sequence diversity and drove clonal T-cell expansion. The paper covers the monotherapy dose-escalation part of the phase I ivuxolimab trial, which included N ≈ 50 patients. What the study reported, not specific to this receptor: The antigen specificity of the peripheral T cells that underwent clonal expansion was not determined. Partial responders in the 0.1-3.0 mg/kg groups had among the lowest normalized peripheral clonal expansion, especially among CD8+ T cells. At doses from 0.1 to 3.0 mg/kg, clonal expansion was seen in both CD4+ and CD8+ blood T cells between baseline and week 6. After ivuxolimab, more expanded clones were found on average in CD8+ T cells than in CD4+ T cells. Low levels of normalized T-cell clonal expansion were also seen in some patients who did not respond.

For sequencing of the TCRbeta CDR3 region, genomic DNA was extracted from the sorted cells. TCRbeta CDR3 regions were sequenced using the immunoSEQ Assay. What TCRdb holds here is the immuneACCESS table cut down to in-frame rearrangements. Part of the clones is not present; checked against another copy, under half of the missing clones reflect an unresolved V gene, and the others are unexplained. In all, the sample holds over 35,000 clones, and more than 85% of those were seen once. Approximately 0.51% of the sample is in the top ten clones. Patients with a history of autoimmune disease or receiving systemic immunosuppression were excluded from the trial. Peripheral blood for TCR sequencing was collected from all dose cohorts at baseline, on cycle 4 day 1, and on cycle 7 day 1. Samples were obtained from an open-label, multicenter, first-in-human phase I dose-escalation trial of ivuxolimab. Adults with locally advanced or metastatic melanoma, renal cell, hepatocellular, or head and neck squamous cell carcinoma were enrolled in the trial. Before TCR sequencing, CD4+ and CD8+ T cells were separately sorted from peripheral blood.

Comments on this clone: It has no known antigen specificity. No base-level quality is on record; no much larger clone is a single base apart.

CDR1 and CDR2 were assigned from the germline V gene (reference sequence) as MNHNY and SVGAGI. Trimming removed 9 bases from V and 4 bases from J, leaving 13 bases between the germline ends. Inclusive of the bounding cysteine and phenylalanine, the CDR3 is 13 residues long. This entry keeps only the CDR3 DNA: 39 bases, framed from base 1. The sample consisted of CD4+ or CD8+ T cells sorted from blood, taken in a trial of the OX40 agonist ivuxolimab. Recombination connected TRBV6-6 to TRBJ2-1, with an unclear D gene assignment. The sequence was obtained from an adult with an advanced solid tumor such as melanoma, head and neck, liver or kidney cancer. The DNA is TGTGCCAGTCGGCTGGGCTCTTACAATGAGCAGTTCTTC. This codes for CASRLGSYNEQFF.